This TCR beta chain stems from a study of blood T cell repertoires in COVID-19. On the study more broadly: Sites in the United States, Italy and Spain provided acute and convalescent COVID-19 samples. T cells, B-cell-depleted T cells, or PBMCs supplied cDNA or gDNA.

CDR1 is LGHNA and CDR2 is YSLEER in the germline V gene. There are 16 residues in the CDR3. The J segment lost 4 bases and the V segment lost 4 bases, leaving 13 bases of the junction unmatched. Individuals aged about 18 to 95 years were recruited from about two dozen US areas. Clones were sequenced by immunoSEQ multiplex PCR, and TCRdb holds only the in-frame ones, with some missing. The sample carries under 450,000 clones, around 87% recorded once. This clonotype was obtained from a young man who had recovered from COVID-19. The sequenced sample consisted of PBMCs or T cells enriched from blood (not recorded which). The chain recombines TRBV4-3 with TRBJ2-7, with TRBD1 matching 7 bases. As DNA, the CDR3 is TGCGCCAGCAGCCCAGAGTTAGAAGGGACAGATTACGAGCAGTACTTC. Translating it yields CASSPELEGTDYEQYF.